This is a list of T cell receptor beta chains from one sample in a study of CD8 T cells in ankylosing spondylitis. TCRdb redid the calling of the 5' RACE reads with MiXCR, one entry per CDR3 protein. The table has around 300,000 distinct CDR3 sequences, 20% to 25% seen once; the top ten hold roughly 3.4%. The sample taken for sequencing was blood, either unsorted or a sorted T cell fraction (not recorded which). The source of these receptors is a female donor with ankylosing spondylitis or in good health (not recorded which). Both conserved end residues are part of each CDR3. The D gene is left open where the match is weak. Rows give clone size only sometimes, using once, few, many, or a class for an expanded clone.

clone_size	d_call	v_call	j_call	cdr3_nt	cdr3_aa
few	TRBD2	TRBV4-3	TRBJ2-7	TGCGCCAGCAGCTCACTAGCGTCGCCCCCTTACTCCTACGAGCAGTACTTC	CASSSLASPPYSYEQYF
-	TRBD1	TRBV12-3/TRBV12-4	TRBJ1-1	TGTGCCAGCCTCCCGGGACAGACAAACACTGAAGCTTTCTTT	CASLPGQTNTEAFF
many	TRBD1	TRBV29-1	TRBJ1-2	TGCAGCGTTGCCCGGGACAGCGGCTATGGCTACACCTTC	CSVARDSGYGYTF
-	-	TRBV6-4	TRBJ2-3	TGTGCCAGCAGTGGGCACGGGCAAAGCACAGATACGCAGTATTTT	CASSGHGQSTDTQYF
few	TRBD1	TRBV11-2	TRBJ2-5	TGTGCCAGCAGCTCCGGGACAGGGGGCGGGATGGAGGAGACCCAGTACTTC	CASSSGTGGGMEETQYF
many	-	TRBV29-1	TRBJ2-7	TGCAGCGCAGGACACGATCCTTACGAGCAGTACTTC	CSAGHDPYEQYF
-	-	TRBV7-2	TRBJ1-1	TGTGCCAGCAGCCCGGGCCCGGGACGGGGGATTGTTTTCTTT	CASSPGPGRGIVFF
-	TRBD2	TRBV12-3/TRBV12-4	TRBJ2-1	TGTGCCAGCATAGGTGGGGCTAGCGGGGTCCCCTACAATGAGCAGTTCTTC	CASIGGASGVPYNEQFF
-	-	TRBV5-1	TRBJ2-3	TGCGCCAGCAGCTGGGGGAGCTCTACGACAGATACGCAGTATTTT	CASSWGSSTTDTQYF
-	-	TRBV11-2	TRBJ2-1	TGTGCCAGCAGCTTAGTGCGGCTGGTGTACAATGAGCAGTTCTTC	CASSLVRLVYNEQFF
few	-	TRBV4-1	TRBJ2-3	TGCGCCAGCAGCCAAGGTCAACTAGATGCATCGGATACGCAGTATTTT	CASSQGQLDASDTQYF
few	-	TRBV7-2	TRBJ2-3	TGTGCCAGCAGCTTAGTGGCGAATCCTAACACAGATACGCAGTATTTT	CASSLVANPNTDTQYF
few	-	TRBV5-1	TRBJ2-3	TGCGCCAGCAGCCCTGGCATTGGTACCACAGATACGCAGTATTTT	CASSPGIGTTDTQYF
few	-	TRBV6-1	TRBJ2-7	TGTGCCAGCAGTAGTACGGGGAACCTCGAGCAGTACTTC	CASSSTGNLEQYF
few	TRBD2	TRBV7-2	TRBJ2-7	TGTGCCAGCAGCTTTGGGACTAGCGGGCTTACCTACGAGCAGTACTTC	CASSFGTSGLTYEQYF
-	TRBD2	TRBV20-1	TRBJ2-5	TGCAGTGCATCAGCGGGAGAATGGGAGACCCAGTACTTC	CSASAGEWETQYF
-	-	TRBV10-3	TRBJ2-1	TGTGCCATCAGTGAGAGGGACTACAATGAGCAGTTCTTC	CAISERDYNEQFF
few	TRBD2	TRBV4-2	TRBJ2-7	TGTGCCAGCAGCCAGGGGGGGGACTCCTACGAGCAGTACTTC	CASSQGGDSYEQYF
-	-	TRBV7-8	TRBJ1-3	TGTGCCAGCAGCCAGTCCAGTAGGGAGGCCGGTGGAAACACCATATATTTT	CASSQSSREAGGNTIYF
many	-	TRBV7-3	TRBJ1-1	TGTGCCAGCAGCTTAGGGGTAGGCACTGAAGCTTTCTTT	CASSLGVGTEAFF
-	-	TRBV6-5	TRBJ2-5	TGTGCCAGCAGTTACTCGGGGGGAGAGAAAGAGACCCAGTACTTC	CASSYSGGEKETQYF
-	-	TRBV5-5	TRBJ1-1	TGTGCCAGCAGGGGCCCTTTTCAAGAGGCTTTCTTT	CASRGPFQEAFF
-	TRBD2	TRBV7-9	TRBJ2-2	TGTGCCAGCAGCTGGCGGGAGGGCTACACCGGGGAGCTGTTTTTT	CASSWREGYTGELFF
few	-	TRBV29-1	TRBJ1-1	TGCAGCGTTGTTAGGGACACTGAAGCTTTCTTT	CSVVRDTEAFF
-	TRBD1	TRBV9	TRBJ1-1	TGTGCCAGCAGCGTAGGGACAGGAGGCACTGAAGCTTTCTTT	CASSVGTGGTEAFF
many	TRBD2	TRBV7-2	TRBJ2-7	TGTGCCAGCAGACTAACTAGCGCCCCCTACGAGCAGTACTTC	CASRLTSAPYEQYF
-	TRBD1	TRBV6-6	TRBJ2-5	TGTGCCAGCAGGGGGACAGAGCCATCCCAGTACTTC	CASRGTEPSQYF
-	-	TRBV20-1	TRBJ1-5	TGCAGTGCTAGAGGAGGGGACAGCAATCAGCCCCAGCATTTT	CSARGGDSNQPQHF
-	TRBD2	TRBV13	TRBJ2-3	TGTGCCAGCAGCTTCCGGGGCGGGAGGGCGACAGATACGCAGTATTTT	CASSFRGGRATDTQYF
-	TRBD2	TRBV6-2/TRBV6-3	TRBJ2-7	TGTGCCAGCAAACTAGCGTTTAGCTCCTACGAGCAGTACTTC	CASKLAFSSYEQYF
few	-	TRBV25-1	TRBJ1-1	TGTGCCAGCAGTGAATTAAGAGCAGCCAACACTGAAGCTTTCTTT	CASSELRAANTEAFF
-	TRBD2	TRBV20-1	TRBJ2-1	TGCAGTGCTAGTTCCCTAGCGGGAGGGTGGGGAAACAATGAGCAGTTCTTC	CSASSLAGGWGNNEQFF
few	-	TRBV20-1	TRBJ2-3	TGCAGTGCTGCACCCGGGACTGGCACTGTAGATACGCAGTATTTT	CSAAPGTGTVDTQYF
-	-	TRBV6-2/TRBV6-3	TRBJ2-7	TGTGCCAGCCGGAGGCCGAGCTCCTACGAGCAGTACTTC	CASRRPSSYEQYF
-	TRBD1	TRBV7-2	TRBJ2-7	TGTGCCAGCGTGGGACAGGTAGCGTACGAGCAGTACTTC	CASVGQVAYEQYF
-	-	TRBV3-1	TRBJ2-1	TGTGCCAGCAGCCAAGACATCGGCGGGTACAATGAGCAGTTCTTC	CASSQDIGGYNEQFF
few	TRBD2	TRBV6-1	TRBJ2-1	TGTGCCAGCAGATCTAGCGGGAGGGCAGGTAGCAATGAGCAGTTCTTC	CASRSSGRAGSNEQFF
-	-	TRBV27	TRBJ1-5	TGTGCCAGCAGTCACCCCGGGGGCCAGCCCCAGCATTTT	CASSHPGGQPQHF
few	TRBD2	TRBV5-1	TRBJ2-4	TGCGCCAGCAGCACGGGACTAGCGGGCGCCAAAAACATTCAGTACTTC	CASSTGLAGAKNIQYF
few	TRBD2	TRBV2	TRBJ2-3	TGTGCCACCCGGACTAGCGGAGTGGGGGGTACGCAGTATTTT	CATRTSGVGGTQYF
few	TRBD2	TRBV3-1	TRBJ2-1	TGTGCCAGCAGCCAAGCAGGCGGGAGTAGGGATGAGCAGTTCTTC	CASSQAGGSRDEQFF
once	TRBD2	TRBV7-2	TRBJ2-1	TGTGCCAGCAGCTCCGGGACTATCAATGAGCAGTTCTTC	CASSSGTINEQFF
few	TRBD2	TRBV4-3	TRBJ2-1	TGCGCCAGCAGCCAAGATAAGGCTAGCGGAGCTCCCACCTACAATGAGCAGTTCTTC	CASSQDKASGAPTYNEQFF
few	-	TRBV5-1	TRBJ2-2	TGCGCCAGCAGCTTGCGACAAGGGCAGAACACCGGGGAGCTGTTTTTT	CASSLRQGQNTGELFF
-	TRBD2	TRBV15	TRBJ2-7	TGTGCCACCAGCAGAGATGCGGGGGAAGGGGAGCAGTACTTC	CATSRDAGEGEQYF
many	-	TRBV10-3	TRBJ2-6	TGTGCCATCAGCGTGGAGGCCAACGTCCTGACTTTC	CAISVEANVLTF
-	TRBD1	TRBV20-1	TRBJ1-6	TGCAGTGCTAGGGACAGGAATTCACCCCTCCACTTT	CSARDRNSPLHF
few	TRBD1	TRBV18	TRBJ1-6	TGTGCCAGCTCACCTTCGGGACAGGCTTCACCCCTCCACTTT	CASSPSGQASPLHF
-	-	TRBV6-1	TRBJ2-7	TGTGCCAGCAGCGTTGACATGGCGTCCTACGAGCAGTACTTC	CASSVDMASYEQYF
once	TRBD1	TRBV2	TRBJ2-3	TGTGCCAGCAGGGTGGACAGGGGCACAGATACGCAGTATTTT	CASRVDRGTDTQYF
few	TRBD2	TRBV7-9	TRBJ2-1	TGTGCCAGCAGCTTTAGACTAGCGACGGGTGAGCAGTTCTTC	CASSFRLATGEQFF
-	-	TRBV18	TRBJ1-1	TGTGCCAGCTCACCCCAAGGAGGGGTACCTGAAGCTTTCTTT	CASSPQGGVPEAFF